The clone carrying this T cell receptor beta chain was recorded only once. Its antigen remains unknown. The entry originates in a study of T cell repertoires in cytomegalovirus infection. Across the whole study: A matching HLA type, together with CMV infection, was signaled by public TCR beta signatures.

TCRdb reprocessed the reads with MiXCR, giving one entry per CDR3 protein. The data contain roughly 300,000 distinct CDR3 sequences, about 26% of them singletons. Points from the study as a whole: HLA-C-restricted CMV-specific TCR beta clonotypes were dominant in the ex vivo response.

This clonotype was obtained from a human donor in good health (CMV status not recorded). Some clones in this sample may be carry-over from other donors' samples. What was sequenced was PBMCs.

CDR3 in amino acids: CASSAAGRSTEAFF. The DNA of the CDR3 is TGTGCCAGCAGTGCTGCTGGGAGGAGCACTGAAGCTTTCTTT. The chain combines TRBV6-6 with TRBJ1-1; no clear D. CDR1 and CDR2 (germline): MNHNY, SVGAGI (reference sequence). This CDR3 has 14 residues. Trimming pared 5 bases from V and 4 bases from J, leaving 14 bases between.